A selection of T cell receptor beta chains follows, all from one sample in a study of blood T cell repertoires in COVID-19. Clones were read by immunoSEQ multiplex PCR, and TCRdb kept only the in-frame ones, dropping some. In the table there are about 180,000 clones, approximately 88% of which are singletons. Specimen: peripheral blood. These receptors were collected from a woman in her 40s with COVID-19, enrolled during active disease. Both conserved end residues are part of each CDR3.

len	v_gene	j_gene	CDR3aa
16	TRBV7-9	TRBJ2-2	CASSGRQGGSDGELFF
16	TRBV11-2	TRBJ2-7	CASSLERTPSSYEQYF
15	TRBV6-4	TRBJ1-6	CASSDDGQGHSPLHF
15	TRBV4-1	TRBJ1-5	CASSQTDRRYQPQHF
12	TRBV7-3	TRBJ2-1	CASSPPGQEQFF
16	TRBV5-1	TRBJ2-5	CASSFQDVGSKETQYF
14	TRBV24-1	TRBJ1-6	CATSDTGGNSPLHF
13	TRBV27	TRBJ2-1	CASSSLAVNEQFF
14	TRBV3-1/TRBV3-2	TRBJ1-5	CASSPWGGNQPQHF
14	TRBV27	TRBJ1-4	CASSRGQGDEKLFF
15	TRBV3-1/TRBV3-2	TRBJ2-2	CASTGGVMGTGELFF
12	TRBV19	TRBJ1-3	CASSDATSTIYF
14	TRBV29-1	TRBJ2-7	CSVASMGQGGEQYF
16	TRBV4-1	TRBJ1-5	CASSQDVAGRPGPQHF
17	TRBV18	TRBJ1-2	CASSPGPGTGANYGYTF
17	TRBV29-1	TRBJ1-2	CSVKGGGTLREGYGYTF
14	TRBV6-5	TRBJ2-1	CASRGGGVQNEQFF
19	TRBV15	TRBJ1-1	CATSRDRGTSLSRGTEAFF
17	TRBV5-1	TRBJ1-2	CASSQGGTGSTNYGYTF
11	TRBV29-1	TRBJ1-2	CSVGTANGYTF
15	TRBV5-6	TRBJ1-2	CASSLEGAGIYGYTF
18	TRBV19	TRBJ1-3	CASCPGQGLRVSGNTIYF
14	TRBV2	TRBJ2-1	CASKTAGGMSEQFF
13	TRBV6-4	TRBJ2-1	CASSLRGTNEQFF
14	TRBV5-1	TRBJ2-7	CASSLRTGGLEQYF
15	TRBV27	TRBJ2-1	CASSLREVSNNEQFF
15	TRBV11-3	TRBJ2-1	CASSLAGGVYNEQFF
14	TRBV2	TRBJ1-2	CASSGRQGPHGYTF
17	TRBV4-1	TRBJ2-5	CASSHPSGRGYQETQYF
16	TRBV19	TRBJ1-5	CASSARQGFSNQPQHF
17	TRBV9	TRBJ2-1	CASSVWAGTGRMNEQFF
15	TRBV11-2	TRBJ2-1	CASSPRGGVGNEQFF
17	TRBV10-2	TRBJ2-2	CASITGAGGGFTGELFF
17	TRBV15	TRBJ2-2	CATSPGIPRERAGELFF
14	TRBV15	TRBJ1-6	CATADQGYNSPLHF
18	TRBV4-2	TRBJ2-1	CASSQDLLAGRTHNEQFF
15	TRBV28	TRBJ2-7	CASSAPTVNSYEQYF
13	TRBV7-3	TRBJ1-1	CASSLDRGTEAFF
15	TRBV18	TRBJ2-7	CASSTQGAPLGEQYF
16	TRBV5-1	TRBJ2-2	CASSKEPGLYTGELFF
16	TRBV3-1/TRBV3-2	TRBJ2-3	CASSRERGGRIDTQYF